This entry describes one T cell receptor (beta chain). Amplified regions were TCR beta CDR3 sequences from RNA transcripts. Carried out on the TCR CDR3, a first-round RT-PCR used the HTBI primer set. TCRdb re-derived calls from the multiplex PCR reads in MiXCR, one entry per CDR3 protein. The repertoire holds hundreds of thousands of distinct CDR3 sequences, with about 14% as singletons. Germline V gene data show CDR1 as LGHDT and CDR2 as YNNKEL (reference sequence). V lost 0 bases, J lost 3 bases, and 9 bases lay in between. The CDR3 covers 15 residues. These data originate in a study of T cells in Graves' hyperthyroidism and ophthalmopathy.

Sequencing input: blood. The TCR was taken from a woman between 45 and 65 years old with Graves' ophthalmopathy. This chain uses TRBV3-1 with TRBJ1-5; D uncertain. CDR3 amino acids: CASSQDGGDNQPQHF. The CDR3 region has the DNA TGTGCCAGCAGCCAAGATGGCGGAGACAATCAGCCCCAGCATTTT.